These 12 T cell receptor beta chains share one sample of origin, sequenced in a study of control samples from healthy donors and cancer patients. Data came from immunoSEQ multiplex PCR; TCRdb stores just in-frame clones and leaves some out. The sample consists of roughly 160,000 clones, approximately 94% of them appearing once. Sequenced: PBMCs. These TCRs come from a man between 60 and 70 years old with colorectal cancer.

The CDR3 here is CASSITLDLRQASGNTIYF. Here the CDR3 DNA reads TGTGCCAGTAGTATCACTCTTGATCTTCGACAGGCGTCAGGAAACACCATATATTTT. The rearrangement uses TRBV19 and TRBJ1-3; TRBD1 is a possible D gene (6 bases). From germline, CDR1 is LNHDA and CDR2 SQIVND (reference sequence). CDR3 length: 19 amino acids. Trimming pared 3 bases from V and 4 bases from J, leaving 25 bases between.

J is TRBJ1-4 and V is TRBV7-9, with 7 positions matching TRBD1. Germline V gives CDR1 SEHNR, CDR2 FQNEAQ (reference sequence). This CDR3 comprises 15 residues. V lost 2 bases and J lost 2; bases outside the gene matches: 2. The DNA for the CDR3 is TGTGCCAGCAGCTTAATGGGACAGACTAATGAAAAACTGTTTTTT. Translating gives CASSLMGQTNEKLFF.

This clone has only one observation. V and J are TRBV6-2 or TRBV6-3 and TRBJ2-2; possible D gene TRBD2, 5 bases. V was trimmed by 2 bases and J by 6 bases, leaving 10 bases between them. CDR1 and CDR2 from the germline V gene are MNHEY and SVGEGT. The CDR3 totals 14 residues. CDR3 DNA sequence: TGTGCCAGCAGTTACGGGCTAGCCGCCGGGGAGCTGTTTTTT. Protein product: CASSYGLAAGELFF.

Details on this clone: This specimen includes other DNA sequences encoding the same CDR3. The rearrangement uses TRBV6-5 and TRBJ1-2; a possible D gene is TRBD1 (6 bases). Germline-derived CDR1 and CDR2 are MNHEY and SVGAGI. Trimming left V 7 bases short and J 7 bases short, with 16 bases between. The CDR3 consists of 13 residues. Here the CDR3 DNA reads TGTGCCAGCAAGGGGGGCAGGGCGGGTGGCTACACCTTC. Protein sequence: CASKGGRAGGYTF.

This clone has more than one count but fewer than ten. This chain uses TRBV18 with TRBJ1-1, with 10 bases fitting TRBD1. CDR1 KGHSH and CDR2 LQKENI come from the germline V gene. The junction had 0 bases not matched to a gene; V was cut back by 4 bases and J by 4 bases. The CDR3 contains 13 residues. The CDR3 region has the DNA TGTGCCAGCTCACGGACAGGGGGCACTGAAGCTTTCTTT. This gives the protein CASSRTGGTEAFF.

This CDR3 is CASSLRGDEQFF. The CDR3 nucleotides are TGTGCCAGCAGTTTAAGGGGCGATGAGCAGTTCTTC. The chain uses TRBV12-3 or TRBV12-4 and TRBJ2-1; a possible D gene is TRBD1 (5 bases). CDR3 length equals 12 residues. With 2 bases removed from V and 8 bases from J, the gap between germline ends came to 7 bases.

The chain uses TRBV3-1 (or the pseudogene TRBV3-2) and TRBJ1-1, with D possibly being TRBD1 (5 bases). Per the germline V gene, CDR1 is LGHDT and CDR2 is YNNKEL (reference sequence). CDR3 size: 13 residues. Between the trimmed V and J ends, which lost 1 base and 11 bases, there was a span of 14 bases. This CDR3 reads CASSQGGEGQAFF. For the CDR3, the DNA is TGTGCCAGCAGCCAAGGGGGGGAGGGGCAGGCTTTCTTT.

The CDR3 loop reads CASSLYLSDGYTF. Here the CDR3 DNA reads TGTGCCAGCAGTTTATATCTTTCGGATGGCTACACCTTC. V gene TRBV12-3 or TRBV12-4 combines with J gene TRBJ1-2, with D unresolved. The CDR3 consists of 13 residues. Deletions cut 2 bases from V and 6 bases from J, with 10 bases between.

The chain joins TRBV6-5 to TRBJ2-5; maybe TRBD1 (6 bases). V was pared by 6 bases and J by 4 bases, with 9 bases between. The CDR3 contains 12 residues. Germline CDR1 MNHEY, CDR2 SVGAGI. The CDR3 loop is CASRSQGETQYF. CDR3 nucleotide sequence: TGTGCCAGCAGGTCACAGGGAGAGACCCAGTACTTC.

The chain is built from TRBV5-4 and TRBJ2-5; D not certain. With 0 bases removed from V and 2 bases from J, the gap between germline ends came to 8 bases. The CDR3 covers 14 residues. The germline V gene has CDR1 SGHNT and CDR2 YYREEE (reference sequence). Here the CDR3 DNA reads TGTGCCAGCAGCTTGGTAGGGCAGCAAGAGACCCAGTACTTC. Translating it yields CASSLVGQQETQYF.

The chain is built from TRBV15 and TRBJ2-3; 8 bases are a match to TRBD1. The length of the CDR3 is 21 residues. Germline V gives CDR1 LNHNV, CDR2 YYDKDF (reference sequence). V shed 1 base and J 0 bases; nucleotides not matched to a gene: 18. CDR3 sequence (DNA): TGTGCCACCAGCAGAGGGGATAGGGGACAGGTGGGAGAGCTAAGCACAGATACGCAGTATTTT. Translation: CATSRGDRGQVGELSTDTQYF.

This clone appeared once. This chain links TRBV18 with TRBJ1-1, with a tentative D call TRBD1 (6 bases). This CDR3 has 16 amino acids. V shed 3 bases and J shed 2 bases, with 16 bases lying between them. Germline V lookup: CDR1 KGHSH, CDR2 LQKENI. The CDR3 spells CASSPSEAGVNTEAFF. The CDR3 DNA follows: TGTGCCAGCTCACCTTCTGAGGCAGGGGTCAACACTGAAGCTTTCTTT.